This T cell receptor (beta chain) was captured in a study of T cells after posttransplantation cyclophosphamide. The CDR3 consists of 16 residues. Points from the study as a whole: Donor-recipient repertoire similarity was low at 1-2 months, rising over year one. Tissue-infiltrating T cells from skin or gut overlapped little with blood T cells.

Sampled 1 year posttransplant, controls received myeloablative marrow transplants, methotrexate and a calcineurin inhibitor. The table came from immunoSEQ multiplex PCR; TCRdb's copy has only in-frame clones and leaves some out. The sample carries a few thousand clones, around 70% recorded once. As concerns this clone: Its antigen is unknown.

The origin of this receptor is a female patient in her fifties who received an allogeneic stem cell transplant from an unrelated donor, was CMV-positive, and had acute and chronic GVHD. The graft donor may account for some of the T cells. Specimen: PBMCs, collected around 290 days after allogeneic stem cell transplant with calcineurin inhibitor and methotrexate. This chain connects TRBV12-2 to TRBJ2-1; the D segment call TRBD2 is taken from the table without a DNA check. TRBV12-2 is classified as a pseudogene. The CDR3 bases are TGTGCAAGTCGCTTAGGGTTAGCTAGACGCTACAATGAGCAGTTCTTC. Translated, it gives CASRLGLARRYNEQFF.